These T cell receptor beta chains were read from a single sample in a study of shared clonotypes between healthy human individuals. Produced via immunoSEQ multiplex PCR; TCRdb's table is partial and in-frame only. There are millions of clones in the sample; approximately 94% occur only once, and about 1.1% lies in the top ten. Sample: naive CD8+ T cells sorted from blood. These receptors came from a man younger than 35 in good health. Both conserved end residues are part of each CDR3. Each record gives: clone size, J gene, D gene, V gene, CDR3 DNA, CDR3 protein. The D gene is left open where the match is weak. Only part of the rows carry a size: once, few, many, or a class if the clone is expanded.

-,TRBJ2-7,-,TRBV7-9,TGTGCCAGCAGTAGACAGGAACGTGAGCAGTACTTC,CASSRQEREQYF
-,TRBJ2-1,TRBD2,TRBV5-8,TGTGCCAGCAGTAATCCTGGACTAGCGGAGAACCCCATACTAGGCAATGAGCAGTTCTTC,CASSNPGLAENPILGNEQFF
-,TRBJ2-5,-,TRBV27,TGTGCCAGCAGTTTATTCAGGGAAGAGACCCAGTACTTC,CASSLFREETQYF
-,TRBJ2-7,-,TRBV5-8,TGTGCCAGCAGCTTGGATAAGCGCGAGCAGTACTTC,CASSLDKREQYF
-,TRBJ2-3,-,TRBV19,TGTGCCAGTAGTACCTACAACACAGATACGCAGTATTTT,CASSTYNTDTQYF
-,TRBJ2-2,TRBD2,TRBV10-1,TGCGCCAGCTGCACTAGCGGGAGGAGGACCGGGGAGCTGTTTTTT,CASCTSGRRTGELFF
-,TRBJ2-7,-,TRBV19,TGTGCCACTACCCCACAGGACTCCTACGAGCAGTACTTC,CATTPQDSYEQYF
-,TRBJ2-2,-,TRBV7-7,TGTGCTAGCAGCTTAGACCCGGGCACCGGGGAGCTGTTTTTT,CASSLDPGTGELFF
-,TRBJ2-3,-,TRBV6-6,TGTGCCAGCAGCGCCGCGGGGCCCACAGATACGCAGTATTTT,CASSAAGPTDTQYF
-,TRBJ2-1,-,TRBV7-9,TGTGCCAGCAGCGCCTTTGCCGACGAGCAGTTCTTC,CASSAFADEQFF
-,TRBJ2-7,-,TRBV5-6,TGTGCCAGCAGCGACAGCTACGAGCAGTACTTC,CASSDSYEQYF
-,TRBJ1-2,-,TRBV7-2,TGTGCCAGCAGCTTAGATCCGGACCTTTATGGCTACACCTTC,CASSLDPDLYGYTF
-,TRBJ2-5,-,TRBV7-8,TGTGCCAGCAGTCTCCGAGTAGGGGGGTACGGAGAGACCCAGTACTTC,CASSLRVGGYGETQYF
-,TRBJ2-7,TRBD2,TRBV6-5,TGTGCCAGCAGCCTTCTAAGGGCGGGAGGCCCTGAGCAGTACTTC,CASSLLRAGGPEQYF
-,TRBJ2-7,-,TRBV7-2,TGTGCCAGCAGCTTAAGTAGCGAAATCTATGCCGAGCAGTACTTC,CASSLSSEIYAEQYF
-,TRBJ1-1,-,TRBV28,TGTGCCAGCAGGCCCCCAAGGGACACTGAAGCTTTCTTT,CASRPPRDTEAFF
-,TRBJ2-1,-,TRBV5-4,TGTGCCAGCCGGGACCCCGGGTTTAATGAGCAGTTCTTC,CASRDPGFNEQFF
-,TRBJ2-5,-,TRBV5-1,TGCGCCAGCAGCTTGGCCGTTAGACAAGAGACCCAGTACTTC,CASSLAVRQETQYF
-,TRBJ2-7,-,TRBV7-8,TGTGCCAGCAGCTTAGGTCCAGGTGGGTTCGAGCAGTACTTC,CASSLGPGGFEQYF
-,TRBJ2-5,TRBD1,TRBV4-1,TGCGCCAGCAGCCAAGAGCAGGGGGCAGAGACCCAGTACTTC,CASSQEQGAETQYF
-,TRBJ2-3,-,TRBV7-9,TGTGCCAGCAGCTTAGGCGCTCCTTACGCCCCCACAGATACGCAGTATTTT,CASSLGAPYAPTDTQYF
once,TRBJ1-5,TRBD1,TRBV7-9,TGTGCCAGCAGCCCCGCCGGACAGGCCAATCAGCCCCAGCATTTT,CASSPAGQANQPQHF
-,TRBJ1-1,-,TRBV5-5,TGTGCCAGCAGCTTGGACGGCACTGAAGCTTTCTTT,CASSLDGTEAFF
-,TRBJ2-1,TRBD2,TRBV5-6,TGTGCCAGCAGCTTGGACTATACTAGCGGGAGGGGGAATGAGCAGTTCTTC,CASSLDYTSGRGNEQFF
-,TRBJ1-5,-,TRBV7-9,TGTGCCAGCAGCTTGGGGGCGGATAATCAGCCCCAGCATTTT,CASSLGADNQPQHF
-,TRBJ1-5,-,TRBV19,TGTGCCAGTAGTATGACCGGGTCGCGGCAGCCCCAGCATTTT,CASSMTGSRQPQHF
once,TRBJ2-5,-,TRBV6-5,TGTGCCAGCAGTTACTCGTCGGGGGTACAAGAGACCCAGTACTTC,CASSYSSGVQETQYF
once,TRBJ2-6,TRBD2,TRBV4-3,TGCGCCAGCAGCCAAGTTGAGGGTAGCGGGAGGTTCTCTGGGGCCAACGTCCTGACTTTC,CASSQVEGSGRFSGANVLTF
-,TRBJ2-7,TRBD2,TRBV30,TGTGCCTGGAGTGCGCGGGAGCTCTACGAGCAGTACTTC,CAWSARELYEQYF
-,TRBJ1-5,-,TRBV4-1,TGCGCCAGCAGCCAGGCTGACGGGGGACAGCCCCAGCATTTT,CASSQADGGQPQHF
-,TRBJ2-7,-,TRBV30,TGTGCCTGGAGTGTGGGTATCGAGCAGTACTTC,CAWSVGIEQYF
-,TRBJ1-4,-,TRBV28,TGTGCCAGCAGTTTCCCAGGGGTAATAGGGGAAAAACTGTTTTTT,CASSFPGVIGEKLFF
-,TRBJ2-7,-,TRBV28,TGTGCCAGCAGTCTACAGGGAAATATCTACGAGCAGTACTTC,CASSLQGNIYEQYF
-,TRBJ1-5,TRBD1,TRBV11-2,TGTGCCAGCAGCCACGGGACAGGGGTAACTCAGCCCCAGCATTTT,CASSHGTGVTQPQHF
-,TRBJ1-2,TRBD1,TRBV6-5,TGTGCCAGCAGACCAGGGGGGGGCTATGGCTACACCTTC,CASRPGGGYGYTF
-,TRBJ2-7,TRBD1,TRBV4-1,TGCGCCAGCAGCCAACGTCGGGACAGCTCCTACGAGCAGTACTTC,CASSQRRDSSYEQYF
-,TRBJ2-1,TRBD2,TRBV10-2,TGCGCCAGCAGTGAGTTGGCTAGCGGGGGGGAGCAGTTCTTC,CASSELASGGEQFF
-,TRBJ2-7,-,TRBV27,TGTGCCAGCAGTTACCTACAGCCCTCGACCTACGAGCAGTACTTC,CASSYLQPSTYEQYF
-,TRBJ1-4,-,TRBV6-5,TGTGCCAGCAGGAGGGGGGAAAAACTGTTTTTT,CASRRGEKLFF
-,TRBJ2-1,-,TRBV4-2,TGTGCCAGCAGCCAAGATCCCCAGGGATCCCCGTACAATGAGCAGTTCTTC,CASSQDPQGSPYNEQFF